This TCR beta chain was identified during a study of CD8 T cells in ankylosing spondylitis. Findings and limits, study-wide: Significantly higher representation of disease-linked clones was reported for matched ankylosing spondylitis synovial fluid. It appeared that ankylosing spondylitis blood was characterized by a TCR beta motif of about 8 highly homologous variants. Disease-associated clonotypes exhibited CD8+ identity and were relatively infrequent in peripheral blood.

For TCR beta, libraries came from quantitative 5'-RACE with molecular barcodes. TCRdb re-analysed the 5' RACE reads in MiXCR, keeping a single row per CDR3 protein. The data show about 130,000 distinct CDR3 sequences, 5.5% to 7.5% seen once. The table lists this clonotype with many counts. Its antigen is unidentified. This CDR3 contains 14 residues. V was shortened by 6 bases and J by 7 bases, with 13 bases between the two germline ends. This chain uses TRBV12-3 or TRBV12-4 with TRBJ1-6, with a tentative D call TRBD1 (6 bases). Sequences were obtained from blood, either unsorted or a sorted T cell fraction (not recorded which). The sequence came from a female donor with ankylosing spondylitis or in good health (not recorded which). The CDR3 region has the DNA TGTGCCAGCAGCACGGGGACACAGAATTCACCCCTCCACTTT. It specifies CASSTGTQNSPLHF.